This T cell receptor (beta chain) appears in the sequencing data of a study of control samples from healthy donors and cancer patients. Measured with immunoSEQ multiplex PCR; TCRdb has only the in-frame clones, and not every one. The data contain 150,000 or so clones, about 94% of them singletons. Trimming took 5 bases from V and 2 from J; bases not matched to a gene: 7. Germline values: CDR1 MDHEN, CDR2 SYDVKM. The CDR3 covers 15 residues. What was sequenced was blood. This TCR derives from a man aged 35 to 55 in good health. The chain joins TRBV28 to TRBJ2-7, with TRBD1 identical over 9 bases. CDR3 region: CASSLWGQGPYEQYF. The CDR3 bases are TGTGCCAGCAGTCTTTGGGGACAGGGACCCTACGAGCAGTACTTC.